This T cell receptor beta chain emerged from a study of T-cell memory formation after mild COVID-19. At the level of the study: Largely donor-specific sequence clusters came from two donors.

CDR1 and CDR2 (germline): SGHTA, FQGTGA. This CDR3 is 14 amino acids long. V was cut by 5 bases and J by 7 bases, with 12 bases left in between. Barcoded TCR alpha and TCR beta cDNA libraries with UMIs came from 5'RACE using constant-segment primers. MiXCR, applied by TCRdb to the 5' RACE reads, yields one record per CDR3 protein. This repertoire shows 300,000 to 400,000 distinct CDR3 sequences, around 15% found once; its top ten account for around 22%. Overall study results and limits: Clones shrinking between day 15 and 85 showed a balanced CD4/CD8 split, and those that grew later tilted toward CD4+. Day 37-peaking second-wave clones had unconfirmed SARS-CoV-2 specificity.

On this clonotype: Its target is not known.

The sequence was obtained from a man in his late teens or twenties who had mild COVID-19 (a few samples of this study predate the infection). Cell type and time point are not known. Sample: PBMCs or a T cell subset sorted from them (not recorded which). The chain joins TRBV7-3 to TRBJ1-6, with D perhaps matching TRBD1 (6 bases). CDR3 DNA: TGTGCCAGCAGCCAGGGGTCGCGGAATTCACCCCTCCACTTT. As protein: CASSQGSRNSPLHF.